The 13 T cell receptor beta chains in this list originate from one sample, sequenced in a study of beta chain features in type 1 diabetes. Reverse transcription of all isolated RNA meant that expressed TCRB transcripts were sequenced. Sequenced by immunoSEQ multiplex PCR; TCRdb stores in-frame clones only, minus some. Of 500,000 to 700,000 clones listed, roughly 16% are singletons. Source material: naive CD4+ T cells from blood. Receptors were obtained from a man aged 18 to 30 in good health.

This clone was counted only a few times. The chain joins TRBV25-1 to TRBJ1-1; D unclear. V was shortened by 8 bases and J by 5 bases, with 18 bases between the two germline ends. The CDR3 runs 14 residues. Looked up from germline, CDR1 is MGHDK and CDR2 is SYGVNS. The CDR3 here is CASRTSGVGTEAFF. The CDR3 DNA is TGTGCCAGCCGTACGTCAGGTGTGGGGACTGAAGCTTTCTTT.

This clone was seen more than once but under ten times. Germline and junction disagree at one end, which may indicate a read error. This chain joins TRBV7-7 and TRBJ2-7, with D possibly TRBD1 on 6 matching bases. CDR1 SSHAT and CDR2 FNYEAQ come from the germline V gene (reference sequence). CDR3 length: 17 amino acids. This CDR3 reads CASSLILGPGLGGEQYF. CDR3 nucleotides: TGTGCTAGCAGCTTAATTCTGGGGCCGGGCCTAGGGGGAGAGCAGTACTTC.

CDR3 bases: TGTGCCAGCAGCGTAGATAAACAGAGAAATTCACCCCTCCACTTT. This gives the protein CASSVDKQRNSPLHF. V usage is TRBV9 and J usage is TRBJ1-6, with unresolved D. Germline V gene sequence: CDR1 SGDLS, CDR2 YYNGEE. V lost 0 bases and J 7 bases, leaving 11 bases between the germline ends. The CDR3 spans 15 residues.

V usage is TRBV5-6 and J usage is TRBJ2-3; D not certain. In germline, CDR1 is SGHDT, CDR2 YYEEEE. Trimming left V 2 bases short and J 9 bases short, with 13 bases between. The CDR3 is 13 amino acids. CDR3 protein: CASSFSGLPTQYF. The DNA for the CDR3 is TGTGCCAGCAGCTTTTCGGGCCTACCAACGCAGTATTTT.

Only a few counts were recorded for this clone. The rearrangement links TRBV4-1 to TRBJ2-2, with 13 bases fitting TRBD2. V gave up 3 bases and J gave up 6 bases; unmatched junction bases: 4. This CDR3 region has 16 residues. Germline assignment: CDR1 MGHRA and CDR2 YSYEKL. This chain's CDR3 is CASSHTSGRAPGELFF. The CDR3 region has the DNA TGCGCCAGCAGCCATACTAGCGGGAGGGCCCCCGGGGAGCTGTTTTTT.

This chain links TRBV9 with TRBJ2-1, with TRBD2 matching 9 bases. V lost 0 bases and J lost 5; bases outside the gene matches: 3. Germline V gives CDR1 SGDLS, CDR2 YYNGEE. The CDR3 has 15 residues. CDR3 residues: CASSVAPSGNNEQFF. The CDR3 DNA follows: TGTGCCAGCAGCGTAGCCCCTAGCGGGAACAATGAGCAGTTCTTC.

The chain recombines TRBV25-1 with TRBJ1-1, with D maybe TRBD1 (5 bases). V dropped 6 bases and J dropped 11 bases, with 16 bases sitting between them. Germline V gives CDR1 MGHDK, CDR2 SYGVNS. This CDR3 is built from 12 residues. CDR3 coding DNA: TGTGCCAGCAGCTGGGGATCAGGGTCTGCTTTCTTT. This encodes CASSWGSGSAFF.

The CDR3 reads CASSLVRQTQETQYF. The CDR3 DNA is TGTGCCAGCAGCTTAGTGCGACAGACCCAAGAGACCCAGTACTTC. This chain uses TRBV7-2 with TRBJ2-5, with D possibly matching TRBD1 (5 bases). The CDR3 consists of 15 residues. The germline V gene encodes CDR1 SGHTA and CDR2 FQGNSA. Deletions cut 1 base from V and 1 base from J, with 10 bases between.

This clone occurred a few times. The chain links TRBV9 to TRBJ2-5; tentatively, D is TRBD1 or TRBD2 (6 bases each). Germline V gene data show CDR1 as SGDLS and CDR2 as YYNGEE. V dropped 2 bases and J dropped 5 bases, with 16 bases sitting between them. The CDR3 has 15 residues. For the CDR3, the DNA is TGTGCCAGCAGCGTGGGGGGCGAGGTCCTTGAGACCCAGTACTTC. Encoded protein: CASSVGGEVLETQYF.

This chain joins TRBV7-2 and TRBJ2-7; D unclear. Trimming pared 8 bases from V and 4 bases from J, leaving 6 bases between. Germline V gene lookup returns CDR1 SGHTA and CDR2 FQGNSA. The CDR3 spans 10 residues. DNA of the CDR3: TGTGCCAGCCCTATATACGAGCAGTACTTC. Its protein product is CASPIYEQYF. Full variable domain (remainder filled in from reference TRBV7-2 and TRBJ2-7): GAGVSQSPSNKVTEKGKDVELRCDPISGHTALYWYRQSLGQGLEFLIYFQGNSAPDKSGLPSDRFSAERTGGSVSTLTIQRTQQEDSAVYLCASPIYEQYFGPGTRLTVT.

A note on this clone: The junction does not match germline at one end; this may be a read error. The gene calls are TRBV7-7 and TRBJ2-1, with TRBD2 identical over 9 bases. CDR1 SSHAT and CDR2 FNYEAQ come from the germline V gene (reference sequence). CDR3 size: 16 residues. In nucleotides, the CDR3 is TGTGCTAGCAGCTTAGTAGCGGGGGCCCTCTACAATGAGCAGTTCTTC. It encodes CASSLVAGALYNEQFF.

This clone was counted a few times. The CDR3 loop is CACPKGADLLNTEAFF. The DNA for the CDR3 is TGTGCCTGCCCTAAAGGGGCAGATCTTCTGAACACTGAAGCTTTCTTT. This rearrangement joins TRBV30 to TRBJ1-1, with a weak D call TRBD1 (5 bases). CDR3 size: 16 residues. V shed 6 bases and J shed 0 bases, with 20 bases lying between them. CDR1 is GTSNPN, CDR2 SVGIG, per germline (reference sequence).

In its sample, this clone was seen a few times. This chain connects TRBV15 to TRBJ1-1; a weak D match, TRBD1 (6 bases). Germline CDR1 reads LNHNV; CDR2 reads YYDKDF (reference sequence). Trimming removed 9 bases from V and 4 bases from J, with 12 bases in between. This CDR3 has 12 amino acids. The CDR3 is CATKQGLTEAFF. The CDR3 DNA follows: TGTGCCACAAAACAGGGTCTCACTGAAGCTTTCTTT. The variable domain in full, completed from reference TRBV15 and TRBJ1-1, reads DAMVIQNPRYQVTQFGKPVTLSCSQTLNHNVMYWYQQKSSQAPKLLFHYYDKDFNNEADTPDNFQSRRPNTSFCFLDIRSPGLGDTAMYLCATKQGLTEAFFGQGTRLTVV.